This T cell receptor beta chain emerged from a study of CD4 and CD8 cells across lung adenocarcinoma regions. A word on this clonotype: A read error may account for a junction end that differs from germline.

Samples came from patients with localized non-small cell lung adenocarcinoma. A single record per CDR3 protein comes from TCRdb applying MiXCR to the PCR reads. The data hold 6,500 to 10,000 distinct CDR3 sequences, with less than 70% observed a single time. The CDR3 spans 14 residues. The sequence derives from a female donor with lung adenocarcinoma. The CD4 and CD8 labels of this study may be unreliable. This chain links TRBV12-3 or TRBV12-4 with TRBJ2-3, with D tentatively TRBD2 (6 bases). Input material: CD8+ T cells from the center of a lung tumor. Here the CDR3 reads CASRGLSPTNTQYF. CDR3 DNA sequence: TGTGCCAGCAGGGGACTGTCCCCCACAAATACTCAGTATTTC.